A selection of T cell receptor beta chains follows, all from one sample in a study of blood T cells in healthy people across ages. TCRdb called the 5' RACE reads again in MiXCR, with one record for every CDR3 protein. This sample has about 800,000 distinct CDR3 sequences, with 20% to 25% found just once. The same sample was also used in a study of T cells of mothers and their children.

Material: blood. Receptors were obtained from a boy younger than 18 in good health. Each CDR3 is given with its conserved first and last residue. Fields, in order: clone size, D gene, V gene, J gene, CDR3 protein, CDR3 DNA. The D gene is left open where the match is weak. A row's size may be missing; if present it is once, few, many or a size class.

NA	TRBD1	TRBV7-2	TRBJ2-7	CASSFLTGRPGKEQYF	TGTGCCAGCAGCTTCCTGACAGGGCGCCCGGGAAAGGAGCAGTACTTC
few	NA	TRBV18	TRBJ2-3	CASSPLLSALNTDTQYF	TGTGCCAGCTCACCACTCCTATCAGCGTTGAACACAGATACGCAGTATTTT
NA	NA	TRBV5-1	TRBJ2-1	CASSSQVSSYNEQFF	TGCGCCAGCAGTTCACAGGTTAGCTCCTACAATGAGCAGTTCTTC
NA	NA	TRBV29-1	TRBJ1-4	CSVEDRANEKLFF	TGCAGCGTTGAAGACAGGGCTAACGAAAAACTGTTTTTT
few	TRBD1	TRBV12-3/TRBV12-4	TRBJ2-7	CASSFGDSINEQYF	TGTGCCAGCAGTTTTGGGGACAGCATCAACGAGCAGTACTTC
NA	NA	TRBV20-1	TRBJ2-3	CSARALEVDLFSTDTQYF	TGCAGTGCTAGAGCCCTAGAAGTCGACTTATTCAGCACAGATACGCAGTATTTT
NA	NA	TRBV14	TRBJ2-3	CASSQYYSDTQYF	TGCGCCAGCAGCCAATATTACTCAGATACGCAGTATTTT
NA	NA	TRBV7-2	TRBJ1-4	CASSLSELANEKLFF	TGTGCCAGCAGCTTATCGGAGTTGGCTAATGAAAAACTGTTTTTT
NA	NA	TRBV27	TRBJ2-3	CASSLSGPSAQYF	TGTGCCAGCAGTTTATCGGGCCCCTCTGCGCAGTATTTT
NA	TRBD1	TRBV5-5	TRBJ2-7	CASSLKFWTGGYEQYF	TGTGCCAGCAGCTTGAAATTTTGGACAGGGGGCTACGAGCAGTACTTC
few	NA	TRBV7-9	TRBJ1-3	CASSQGYSGNTIYF	TGTGCCAGCAGCCAGGGTTACTCTGGAAACACCATATATTTT
few	TRBD2	TRBV14	TRBJ2-1	CASSYIAGGHNEQFF	TGTGCCAGCAGCTATATAGCGGGGGGCCACAATGAGCAGTTCTTC
once	NA	TRBV2	TRBJ2-1	CASSREHYNEQFF	TGTGCCAGCAGTCGGGAGCACTACAATGAGCAGTTCTTC
few	NA	TRBV6-1	TRBJ2-1	CASREGLSSYNEQFF	TGTGCCAGCAGAGAAGGGCTTAGCTCCTACAATGAGCAGTTCTTC
NA	NA	TRBV7-2	TRBJ2-1	CASTDRNEQFF	TGTGCCAGCACGGACCGCAATGAGCAGTTCTTC
NA	NA	TRBV5-1	TRBJ2-3	CASSSRGDVGTDTQYF	TGCGCCAGCAGCTCCAGGGGGGACGTAGGAACAGATACGCAGTATTTT
NA	NA	TRBV12-3/TRBV12-4	TRBJ1-1	CASSLGRGYQYTEAFF	TGTGCCAGCAGTTTGGGCAGGGGCTATCAATACACTGAAGCTTTCTTT
NA	NA	TRBV7-3	TRBJ2-3	CASSLYTGGVGDTQYF	TGTGCCAGCAGCTTATATACAGGCGGTGTCGGAGATACGCAGTATTTT
few	NA	TRBV20-1	TRBJ2-7	CSARDWASYEQYF	TGCAGTGCTAGAGATTGGGCCTCCTACGAGCAGTACTTC
NA	NA	TRBV7-9	TRBJ2-7	CASSWYRGNEQYF	TGTGCCAGCAGCTGGTATAGGGGTAACGAGCAGTACTTC
few	NA	TRBV7-8	TRBJ1-4	CASSRPPEAGGGEKLFF	TGTGCCAGCAGCCGCCCTCCCGAGGCGGGGGGCGGCGAAAAACTGTTTTTT
NA	TRBD1	TRBV20-1	TRBJ1-1	CSATYLWAGGTEAFF	TGCAGTGCTACCTACCTCTGGGCAGGGGGCACTGAAGCTTTCTTT
once	TRBD2	TRBV6-5	TRBJ2-5	CASSYGIAGSETQYF	TGTGCCAGCAGTTACGGGATAGCGGGGTCAGAGACCCAGTACTTC
few	NA	TRBV6-5	TRBJ2-3	CASSYGGSNTDTQYF	TGTGCCAGCAGTTACGGGGGGTCAAACACAGATACGCAGTATTTT
NA	TRBD2	TRBV6-6	TRBJ2-7	CASSFSLAGGPVHEQYF	TGTGCCAGCAGTTTCTCCTTAGCGGGGGGGCCCGTCCACGAGCAGTACTTC
NA	NA	TRBV5-1	TRBJ1-5	CASSLAGSDQPQHF	TGCGCCAGCAGCTTGGCAGGGTCGGATCAGCCCCAGCATTTT
NA	TRBD2	TRBV4-3	TRBJ2-7	CASSQDQGGLAGTYEQYF	TGCGCCAGCAGCCAGGATCAAGGTGGACTAGCGGGGACCTACGAGCAGTACTTC
few	TRBD2	TRBV5-4	TRBJ2-1	CASSLGSGASGSVGEQFF	TGTGCCAGCAGCTTGGGATCTGGGGCTAGCGGGAGCGTTGGTGAGCAGTTCTTC
NA	NA	TRBV9	TRBJ2-3	CASSPNIGRQASTDTQYF	TGTGCCAGCAGCCCTAATATCGGACGACAGGCTAGCACAGATACGCAGTATTTT
NA	NA	TRBV29-1	TRBJ2-1	CSAGGGPSSYNEQFF	TGCAGCGCGGGGGGCGGGCCGAGCTCCTACAATGAGCAGTTCTTC
NA	TRBD1	TRBV12-3/TRBV12-4	TRBJ2-7	CASSLAGGQGSEQYF	TGTGCCAGCAGTTTAGCGGGGGGACAGGGGTCCGAGCAGTACTTC
few	NA	TRBV20-1	TRBJ1-6	CSARDLGQGASPLHF	TGCAGTGCTAGAGATTTAGGTCAGGGAGCCTCACCCCTCCACTTT
few	TRBD1	TRBV6-1	TRBJ2-1	CASSMDRVYNEQFF	TGTGCCAGCAGCATGGACAGGGTATACAATGAGCAGTTCTTC
NA	TRBD1	TRBV4-3	TRBJ2-7	CASSQDAGGQTYEQYF	TGCGCCAGCAGCCAAGATGCAGGGGGCCAGACCTACGAGCAGTACTTC
NA	TRBD2	TRBV7-2	TRBJ2-2	CASNQLAGAVGELFF	TGTGCCAGCAACCAACTAGCGGGAGCGGTCGGGGAGCTGTTTTTT
few	NA	TRBV7-9	TRBJ2-1	CASSPPGHQFF	TGTGCCAGCAGCCCCCCGGGACACCAGTTCTTC
NA	NA	TRBV28	TRBJ1-5	CASSFSAASGGQPQLF	TGTGCCAGTAGTTTCAGCGCTGCCTCGGGTGGGCAGCCCCAGCTTTTT
NA	NA	TRBV7-9	TRBJ2-5	CASSLPVGSQETQYF	TGTGCCAGCAGCTTACCGGTAGGGTCCCAAGAGACCCAGTACTTC
many	NA	TRBV29-1	TRBJ2-5	CSVEGLLQETQYF	TGCAGCGTTGAGGGACTTCTCCAAGAGACCCAGTACTTC
few	NA	TRBV10-2	TRBJ2-5	CASTLGTFLKETQYF	TGCGCCAGCACTCTAGGGACTTTTCTCAAAGAGACCCAGTACTTC
few	NA	TRBV2	TRBJ2-3	CASSDGASTDTQYF	TGTGCCAGCAGTGACGGTGCTAGCACAGATACGCAGTATTTT
NA	TRBD1	TRBV5-1	TRBJ1-1	CASSLTTGGVAEAFF	TGCGCCAGCAGCTTAACTACAGGGGGCGTCGCTGAAGCTTTCTTT
few	NA	TRBV5-1	TRBJ2-7	CASSPLRTRDYEQYF	TGCGCCAGCAGCCCATTGCGTACCCGGGACTACGAGCAGTACTTC
many	NA	TRBV7-2	TRBJ2-5	CASSFGGRGETQYF	TGTGCCAGCAGCTTTGGAGGGCGTGGAGAGACCCAGTACTTC
many	NA	TRBV10-2	TRBJ1-1	CAGGRARNTEAFF	TGCGCCGGTGGCCGGGCGCGGAACACTGAAGCTTTCTTT
NA	TRBD2	TRBV4-2	TRBJ2-5	CASSQGGGLHVGETQYF	TGTGCCAGCAGCCAAGGGGGGGGACTCCACGTGGGGGAGACCCAGTACTTC
few	NA	TRBV4-1	TRBJ2-1	CASSQPGSYNEQFF	TGCGCCAGCAGCCAACCAGGCTCCTACAATGAGCAGTTCTTC
few	NA	TRBV27	TRBJ2-7	CASSLGGHYEQYF	TGTGCCAGCAGTTTAGGCGGACACTACGAGCAGTACTTC
NA	TRBD1	TRBV11-2	TRBJ2-4	CASSPSPGGNIQYF	TGTGCCAGCAGCCCTAGCCCAGGGGGAAACATTCAGTACTTC
NA	NA	TRBV19	TRBJ1-4	CATKTGTTNEKLFF	TGTGCCACTAAAACCGGGACAACTAATGAAAAACTGTTTTTT
few	NA	TRBV20-1	TRBJ2-6	CSTRDGVTLGANVLTF	TGCAGTACTAGAGACGGCGTCACTCTGGGGGCCAACGTCCTGACTTTC
NA	NA	TRBV28	TRBJ1-2	CASSYAINYGYTF	TGTGCCAGCAGCTACGCAATCAACTATGGCTACACCTTC
NA	TRBD1	TRBV29-1	TRBJ2-5	CSVEDRDRAEETQYF	TGCAGCGTTGAAGATAGGGACAGGGCCGAGGAGACCCAGTACTTC
NA	NA	TRBV2	TRBJ2-2	CASNAPGGRTGELFF	TGTGCCAGCAATGCCCCAGGGGGGAGGACCGGGGAGCTGTTTTTT
NA	NA	TRBV4-1	TRBJ2-3	CASSQDSAGGDTQYF	TGCGCCAGCAGCCAAGACTCGGCTGGAGGAGATACGCAGTATTTT
NA	TRBD1	TRBV7-8	TRBJ2-7	CASSFRTGGTYEQYF	TGTGCCAGCAGCTTCCGCACAGGGGGAACCTACGAGCAGTACTTC
NA	TRBD2	TRBV7-3	TRBJ2-7	CASSASGGVGEQYF	TGTGCCAGCAGCGCTAGCGGGGGGGTCGGCGAGCAGTACTTC
few	TRBD2	TRBV7-8	TRBJ2-5	CASSFQRGGTQGTQYF	TGTGCCAGCAGCTTTCAGCGGGGGGGTACCCAAGGGACCCAGTACTTC
NA	NA	TRBV20-1	TRBJ2-3	CSARLPGFTDTQYF	TGCAGTGCTAGGCTACCAGGATTCACAGATACGCAGTATTTT
NA	NA	TRBV15	TRBJ2-2	CATSTGPTNTGELFF	TGTGCCACCAGCACGGGACCTACGAACACCGGGGAGCTGTTTTTT